Shown below are 20 T cell receptor beta chains from a single sample sequenced in a study of radiotherapy plus CTLA-4 blockade in lung cancer. Generated by immunoSEQ multiplex PCR, the TCRdb table keeps only in-frame clones and is missing some. The data contain approximately 60,000 clones, about 80% of them singletons. The sample was peripheral blood, taken from a patient treated with radiotherapy plus ipilimumab. The receptor source for this set is a human donor with non-small cell lung cancer who had a complete response to radiotherapy plus ipilimumab.

The genes are TRBV30 and TRBJ1-1; D perhaps matches TRBD1 (5 bases). The V and J ends lost 4 bases and 1 base respectively, with 13 bases between them. CDR3 length: 14 amino acids. Germline V gene data show CDR1 as GTSNPN and CDR2 as SVGIG (reference sequence). The CDR3 bases are TGTGCCTGGAACCAGGGATGGGGGAACACTGAAGCTTTCTTT. It encodes CAWNQGWGNTEAFF.

This sequence joins TRBV7-2 and TRBJ2-7; 10 bases fit TRBD1. V was pared by 5 bases and J by 4 bases, with 2 bases of the junction left unmatched. CDR1 SGHTA and CDR2 FQGNSA come from the germline V gene. The CDR3 consists of 13 residues. The CDR3 coding sequence is TGTGCCAGCAGCAGGACAGGGGGGTACGAGCAGTACTTC. This gives the protein CASSRTGGYEQYF.

The chain has TRBV12-2 and TRBJ1-1. TRBV12-2 represents a pseudogene. The length of the CDR3 is 18 residues. DNA of the CDR3: TGTGCAAGTCGCTTAGCTAGGGTCGGACGGGGCGTTGAGACTGAAGCTTTCTTT. This gives the protein CASRLARVGRGVETEAFF.

This chain links TRBV29-1 with TRBJ2-1; D not certain. The CDR3 spans 15 residues. Germline V gives CDR1 SQVTM, CDR2 ANQGSEA. The V and J ends lost 4 bases and 0 bases respectively, with 13 bases between them. The CDR3 loop reads CSVAARTFSYNEQFF. The CDR3 coding sequence is TGCAGCGTTGCGGCTCGAACTTTCTCCTACAATGAGCAGTTCTTC.

J is TRBJ1-1 and V is TRBV15; D unclear. Germline CDR1 reads LNHNV; CDR2 reads YYDKDF (reference sequence). This CDR3 comprises 14 residues. Trimming removed 0 bases at V and 5 bases at J, with 10 bases between. In DNA, the CDR3 is TGTGCCACCAGCAGAGATACCCGGGTGACTGAAGCTTTCTTT. This gives the protein CATSRDTRVTEAFF.

This clone appeared a few times. The chain combines TRBV5-6 with TRBJ2-7, with 9 bases matching TRBD2. Germline V gene sequence: CDR1 SGHDT, CDR2 YYEEEE. Trimming cost V 5 bases and J 4 bases; bases outside gene matches: 7. The CDR3 has 14 residues. The CDR3 reads CASRHSGGQYEQYF. The CDR3, as DNA: TGTGCCAGCAGGCACAGCGGGGGGCAGTACGAGCAGTACTTC.

The chain links TRBV2 to TRBJ2-5; TRBD2 agrees at 10 bases. V trimming: 7 bases; J trimming: 2 bases; junction bases outside the gene matches: 13. Germline V gene lookup returns CDR1 SNHLY and CDR2 FYNNEI. The CDR3 is made up of 17 amino acids. CDR3 sequence reads: CASKAQREGRRQETQYF. As DNA, the CDR3 is TGTGCCAGCAAGGCCCAGCGGGAGGGCCGGCGTCAAGAGACCCAGTACTTC.

The chain recombines TRBV7-2 with TRBJ1-6; TRBD1 matches 7 bases. Germline V gene sequence: CDR1 SGHTA, CDR2 FQGNSA. The trim removed 5 bases at V and 6 bases at J, leaving 7 bases unmatched. The CDR3 is 15 residues long. The CDR3 protein is CASSPRQGLNSPLHF. The CDR3 bases are TGTGCCAGCAGCCCGCGACAGGGCCTTAATTCACCCCTCCACTTT.

The V and J genes are TRBV14 and TRBJ1-6; no definite D call. V lost 1 base and J 5 bases, leaving 15 bases between the germline ends. CDR3 length equals 17 residues. The V gene's germline CDR1 is SGHDN and CDR2 FVKESK. CDR3 sequence (DNA): TGTGCCAGCAGCCAAGGGATCAGCCGGGCCAATAATTCACCCCTCCACTTT. This translates into CASSQGISRANNSPLHF.

V usage is TRBV30 and J usage is TRBJ1-2; 8 nucleotides agree with TRBD1. This CDR3 has 12 amino acids. CDR1 GTSNPN and CDR2 SVGIG come from the germline V gene (reference sequence). V was clipped by 4 bases and J by 6 bases; unmatched bases: 4. The CDR3, as DNA: TGTGCCTGGACCCTGACAGGGGATGGCTACACCTTC. The encoded protein is CAWTLTGDGYTF.

This chain connects TRBV5-6 to TRBJ2-7; 13 bases match TRBD2. The CDR3 is 16 residues long. Germline lookup yields CDR1 SGHDT and CDR2 YYEEEE. Unmatched junction bases numbered 9, after V lost 5 bases and J lost 4 bases. CDR3 nucleotide sequence: TGTGCCAGCAGTAGGACTAGCGGGGGCCGCTTTTACGAGCAGTACTTC. It codes for CASSRTSGGRFYEQYF.

This clone was detected a few times. The chain links TRBV28 to TRBJ1-3; D not resolved. Germline CDR1 MDHEN, CDR2 SYDVKM. V dropped 5 bases and J dropped 0 bases, with 8 bases sitting between them. CDR3 length: 14 residues. CDR3 sequence (DNA): TGTGCCAGCAGTAAGGTGTTCTCTGGAAACACCATATATTTT. It codes for CASSKVFSGNTIYF. The full variable domain, rest sourced from reference TRBV28 and TRBJ1-3, is DVKVTQSSRYLVKRTGEKVFLECVQDMDHENMFWYRQDPGLGLRLIYFSYDVKMKEKGDIPEGYSVSREKKERFSLILESASTNQTSMYLCASSKVFSGNTIYFGEGSWLTVV.

The chain joins TRBV6-6 to TRBJ1-1; possible D gene TRBD1, 5 bases. Germline-derived CDR1 and CDR2 are MNHNY and SVGAGI (reference sequence). V lost 8 bases and J lost 4, with 14 bases in between. The CDR3 extends over 13 amino acids. Here the CDR3 DNA reads TGTGCCAGCGACCCAATTGGGGCCACTGAAGCTTTCTTT. The encoded protein is CASDPIGATEAFF.

This chain connects TRBV15 to TRBJ1-2; the match to TRBD1 covers 7 bases. Trimming at V came to 1 base and at J to 8 bases, leaving 4 bases not matched to a gene. CDR1 LNHNV and CDR2 YYDKDF come from the germline V gene (reference sequence). CDR3 length: 13 residues. Written as DNA, the CDR3 is TGTGCCACCAGCAGAGGGACAGGCTGGGGCTACACCTTC. This translates into CATSRGTGWGYTF.

CDR3 nucleotide sequence: TGTGCCAGCAGTCCCGACAGGGAATTTGAGACCCAGTACTTC. This codes for CASSPDREFETQYF. V and J are TRBV28 and TRBJ2-5, with TRBD1 matching 7 bases. Germline assignment: CDR1 MDHEN and CDR2 SYDVKM. The CDR3 length is 14 residues. J gave up 5 bases and V 5 bases, and 8 bases lay outside the gene matches. Combining the CDR3 with reference TRBV28 and TRBJ2-5 gives the whole variable domain DVKVTQSSRYLVKRTGEKVFLECVQDMDHENMFWYRQDPGLGLRLIYFSYDVKMKEKGDIPEGYSVSREKKERFSLILESASTNQTSMYLCASSPDREFETQYFGPGTRLLVL.

The chain employs TRBV11-3 and TRBJ2-3; a weak D match, TRBD1 (6 bases). The V end lost 2 bases, the J end lost 4 bases, and 10 bases lay between the germline ends. The CDR3 extends over 14 amino acids. In germline, CDR1 is SGHNT, CDR2 YENEEA. The CDR3, as DNA: TGTGCCAGCAGCTTAACTGGGGGCCCAGATACGCAGTATTTT. Its protein product is CASSLTGGPDTQYF.

This clone was seen once. The chain joins TRBV29-1 to TRBJ2-1; D is unclear. Deletions cut 5 bases from V and 8 bases from J, with 10 bases between. Per the germline V gene, CDR1 is SQVTM and CDR2 is ANQGSEA. The CDR3 consists of 11 residues. CDR3 in DNA: TGCAGCGTTTTCACCGAGTATGAGCAGTTCTTC. Its translation: CSVFTEYEQFF.

J is TRBJ2-5 and V is TRBV7-2; perhaps TRBD2 as D (6 bases). The CDR3 loop spans 15 amino acids. In germline, CDR1 is SGHTA, CDR2 FQGNSA. Trimming removed 3 bases at V and 5 bases at J, with 16 bases between. The CDR3 loop is CASSFNSGRFETQYF. The CDR3, as DNA: TGTGCCAGCAGCTTTAATTCAGGGAGGTTTGAGACCCAGTACTTC.

This clone appeared a few times. The V and J genes are TRBV6-6 and TRBJ2-6; 7 bases map to TRBD2. Trimming at V came to 6 bases and at J to 3 bases, leaving 8 bases not matched to a gene. The germline gives CDR1 MNHNY, CDR2 SVGAGI (reference sequence). This CDR3 contains 16 residues. The CDR3 protein is CASREFSGYGANVLTF. CDR3 nucleotides: TGTGCCAGCAGGGAGTTTAGCGGGTATGGGGCCAACGTCCTGACTTTC.

This clone showed up just a few times. The CDR3 DNA reads TGTGCCAGCAGCGTGGTAACCGGGGAGCTGTTTTTT. It translates to CASSVVTGELFF. V is TRBV9 and J is TRBJ2-2; no clear D. Trimming shortened V by 2 bases and J by 5 bases, and 4 bases separated the two germline ends. Germline CDR1 is SGDLS and CDR2 is YYNGEE. The CDR3 consists of 12 residues. Based on the CDR3 plus reference TRBV9 and TRBJ2-2, the full variable domain is DSGVTQTPKHLITATGQRVTLRCSPRSGDLSVYWYQQSLDQGLQFLIQYYNGEERAKGNILERFSAQQFPDLHSELNLSSLELGDSALYFCASSVVTGELFFGEGSRLTVL.